This TCR beta chain was documented in a study of shared clonotypes between healthy human individuals. Study results and limitations: Donor clonotype sharing was expected to depend on sequencing depth.

CD45RO-negative, CCR7-positively selected cells formed the naive CD8 fraction, excluding terminally differentiated effector memory CD45RA+ cells. Concerning this clone itself: The antigen remains undetermined. Other DNA variants within this sample encode the same CDR3.

Researchers ran the assay at a deep level. The authors' processing: Filtering differed for immunoSEQ, which gave only junction sequences without quality scores. Clones were sequenced by immunoSEQ multiplex PCR, and TCRdb holds only the in-frame ones, with some missing. That table gives V, J and clone size, and the DNA gave D and trimming. Of around 620,000 clones in the sample, 85% to 95% were seen once. V was cut by 3 bases and J by 4 bases, with 10 bases left in between. The CDR3 loop spans 13 amino acids. Germline CDR1 is MNHEY and CDR2 is SVGAGI. The chain couples TRBV6-5 to TRBJ2-7; D is possibly TRBD2 (5 bases). Input material: naive CD8+ T cells sorted from blood. This sequence originates from a woman aged 25 to 39 in good health. CDR3 DNA sequence: TGTGCCAGCAGTTATTCGGGAAGTTACGAGCAGTACTTC. Translation: CASSYSGSYEQYF.